This T cell receptor beta chain was profiled in a study of cytomegalovirus exposure and HLA in healthy donors. Notes on this clone: Antigen unknown.

A multiplex PCR was run with 60 Vbeta primers and 13 Jbeta primers. This table comes from immunoSEQ multiplex PCR, and its TCRdb copy is limited to in-frame clones, with some not included. The profile covers about 190,000 clones, with 70% to 75% appearing a single time and approximately 4.8% taken by the ten largest. CDR1 and CDR2 from the germline V gene are SGHDT and YYEEEE. This CDR3 contains 14 residues. The V end lost 4 bases, the J end lost 8 bases, and 18 bases lay between the germline ends. The study's findings and limits: Presence/absence analyses assumed roughly uniform sequencing depth across donors.

The sequence was obtained from a man aged 25-45 years in good health and CMV-seropositive. The chain couples TRBV5-6 to TRBJ1-2; D remains ambiguous. The sequencing sample was made of PBMCs. CDR3 residues: CASSTIGPGEGYTF. The CDR3 DNA reads TGTGCCAGCAGCACCATCGGGCCCGGGGAGGGCTACACCTTC.